This T cell receptor beta chain was sequenced during a study of T-cell reconstitution after alpha-beta-depleted transplantation in children. The CDR3 runs to 15 residues. The V and J ends lost 4 bases and 0 bases respectively, with 10 bases between them. In germline, CDR1 is SGHTA, CDR2 FQGTGA. Preparation of the TCRbeta library was carried out with unique molecular identifiers. TCRdb re-called the PCR reads with MiXCR, one entry per CDR3 protein. This sample yields some 640,000 distinct CDR3 sequences, of which roughly 15% are seen a single time; approximately 1% belongs to the top ten. The chain carries TRBV7-3 and TRBJ2-1; no clear D. The sequencing here drew on PBMCs from the stem cell graft donor, taken from the stem cell graft. This receptor was obtained from a human donor who donated a stem cell graft to a child with acute myeloid leukemia. Written as DNA, the CDR3 is TGTGCCAGCAGCTCTGAATCATTCTCCTACAATGAGCAGTTCTTC. Translated, it gives CASSSESFSYNEQFF.